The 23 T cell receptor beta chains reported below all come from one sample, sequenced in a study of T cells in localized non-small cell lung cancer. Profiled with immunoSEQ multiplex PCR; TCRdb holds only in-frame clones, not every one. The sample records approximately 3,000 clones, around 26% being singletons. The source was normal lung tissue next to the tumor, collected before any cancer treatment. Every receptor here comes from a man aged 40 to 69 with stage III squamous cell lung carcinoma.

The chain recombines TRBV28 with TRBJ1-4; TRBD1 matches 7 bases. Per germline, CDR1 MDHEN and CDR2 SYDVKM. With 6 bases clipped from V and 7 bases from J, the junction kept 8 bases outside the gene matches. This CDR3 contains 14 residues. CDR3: CASSTGTVREKLFF. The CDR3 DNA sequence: TGTGCCAGCAGCACCGGGACAGTTCGTGAAAAACTGTTTTTT.

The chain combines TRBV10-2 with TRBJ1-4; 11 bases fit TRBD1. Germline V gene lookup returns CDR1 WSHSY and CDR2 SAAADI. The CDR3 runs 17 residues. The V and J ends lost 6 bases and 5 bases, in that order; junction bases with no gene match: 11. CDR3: CASSPRDRGIGNEKLFF. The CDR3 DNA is TGCGCCAGCAGCCCCCGGGACAGGGGGATTGGAAATGAAAAACTGTTTTTT.

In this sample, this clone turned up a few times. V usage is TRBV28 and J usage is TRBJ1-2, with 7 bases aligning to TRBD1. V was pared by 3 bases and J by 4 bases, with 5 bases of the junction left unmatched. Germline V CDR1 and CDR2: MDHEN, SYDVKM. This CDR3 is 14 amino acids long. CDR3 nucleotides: TGTGCCAGCAGTTTTGCGGACAGGTCCTATGGCTACACCTTC. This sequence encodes CASSFADRSYGYTF.

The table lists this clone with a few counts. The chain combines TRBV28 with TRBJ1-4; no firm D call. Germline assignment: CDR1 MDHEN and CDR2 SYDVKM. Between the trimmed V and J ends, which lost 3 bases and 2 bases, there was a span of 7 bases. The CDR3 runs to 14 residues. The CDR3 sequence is CASSLWSTNEKLFF. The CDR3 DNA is TGTGCCAGCAGTTTGTGGAGTACTAATGAAAAACTGTTTTTT.

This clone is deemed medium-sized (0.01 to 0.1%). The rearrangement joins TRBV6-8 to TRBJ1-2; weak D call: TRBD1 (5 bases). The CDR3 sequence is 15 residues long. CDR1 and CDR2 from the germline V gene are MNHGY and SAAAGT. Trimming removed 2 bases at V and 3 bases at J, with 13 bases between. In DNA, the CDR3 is TGTGCCAGCAGTTACGGACAAAAAGGGCACTATGGCTACACCTTC. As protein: CASSYGQKGHYGYTF.

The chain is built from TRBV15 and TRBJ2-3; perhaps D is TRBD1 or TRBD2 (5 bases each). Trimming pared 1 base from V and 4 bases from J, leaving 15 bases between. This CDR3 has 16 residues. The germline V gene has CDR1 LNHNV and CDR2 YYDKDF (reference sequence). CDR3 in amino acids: CATSRGDRRRSDTQYF. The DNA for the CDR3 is TGTGCCACCAGCAGAGGGGACCGCCGAAGGTCAGATACGCAGTATTTT.

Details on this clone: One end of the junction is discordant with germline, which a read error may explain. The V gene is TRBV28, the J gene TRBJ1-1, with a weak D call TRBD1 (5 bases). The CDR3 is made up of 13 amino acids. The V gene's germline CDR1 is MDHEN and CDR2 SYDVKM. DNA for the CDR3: TGTGCCAGCTGGAGGGGATTGAAAACTGAAGCTTTCTTT. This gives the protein CASWRGLKTEAFF.

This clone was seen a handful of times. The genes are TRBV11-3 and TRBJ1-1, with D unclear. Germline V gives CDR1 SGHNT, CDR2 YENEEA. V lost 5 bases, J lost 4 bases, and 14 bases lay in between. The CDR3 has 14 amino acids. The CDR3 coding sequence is TGTGCCAGCAGCCCAAGTCACGGAGGCACTGAAGCTTTCTTT. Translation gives CASSPSHGGTEAFF.

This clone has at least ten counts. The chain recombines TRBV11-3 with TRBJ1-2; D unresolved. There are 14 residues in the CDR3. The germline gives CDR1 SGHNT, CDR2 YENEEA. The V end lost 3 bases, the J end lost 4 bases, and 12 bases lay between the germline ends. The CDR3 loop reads CASSLDGKSYGYTF. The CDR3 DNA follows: TGTGCCAGCAGCTTGGATGGCAAGAGCTATGGCTACACCTTC.

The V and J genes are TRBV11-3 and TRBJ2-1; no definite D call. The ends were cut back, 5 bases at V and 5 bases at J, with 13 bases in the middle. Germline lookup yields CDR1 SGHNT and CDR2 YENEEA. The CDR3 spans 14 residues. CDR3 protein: CASSPIWGNNEQFF. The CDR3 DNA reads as TGTGCCAGCAGCCCAATATGGGGAAACAATGAGCAGTTCTTC.

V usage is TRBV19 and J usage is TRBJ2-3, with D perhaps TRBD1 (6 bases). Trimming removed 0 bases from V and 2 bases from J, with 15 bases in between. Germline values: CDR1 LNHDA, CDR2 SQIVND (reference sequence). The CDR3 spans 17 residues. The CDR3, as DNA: TGTGCCAGTAGTATAGATCGACTCCGGGACAACACAGATACGCAGTATTTT. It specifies CASSIDRLRDNTDTQYF.

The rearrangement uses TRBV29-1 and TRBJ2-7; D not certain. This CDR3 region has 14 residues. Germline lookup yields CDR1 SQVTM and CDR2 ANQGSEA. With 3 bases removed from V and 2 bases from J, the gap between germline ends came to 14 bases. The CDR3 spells CSVDLGRHPYEQYF. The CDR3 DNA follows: TGCAGCGTTGATCTGGGCCGACACCCCTACGAGCAGTACTTC.

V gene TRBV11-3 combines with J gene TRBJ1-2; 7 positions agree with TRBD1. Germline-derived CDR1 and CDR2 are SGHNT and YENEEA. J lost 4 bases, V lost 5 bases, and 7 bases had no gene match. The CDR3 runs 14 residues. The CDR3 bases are TGTGCCAGCAGCCCGGGACAGTGGAGCTATGGCTACACCTTC. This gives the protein CASSPGQWSYGYTF. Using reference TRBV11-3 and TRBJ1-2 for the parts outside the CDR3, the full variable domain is EAGVVQSPRYKIIEKKQPVAFWCNPISGHNTLYWYLQNLGQGPELLIRYENEEAVDDSQLPKDRFSAERLKGVDSTLKIQPAELGDSAVYLCASSPGQWSYGYTFGSGTRLTVV.

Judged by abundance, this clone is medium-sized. The CDR3 loop is CASSYTTGENEKLFF. DNA of the CDR3: TGTGCCAGCAGTTACACGACAGGGGAGAATGAAAAACTGTTTTTT. This chain links TRBV6-8 with TRBJ1-4; 8 bases match TRBD1. Trimming cost V 2 bases and J 5 bases; bases outside gene matches: 4. This CDR3 comprises 15 residues. Looked up from germline, CDR1 is MNHGY and CDR2 is SAAAGT.

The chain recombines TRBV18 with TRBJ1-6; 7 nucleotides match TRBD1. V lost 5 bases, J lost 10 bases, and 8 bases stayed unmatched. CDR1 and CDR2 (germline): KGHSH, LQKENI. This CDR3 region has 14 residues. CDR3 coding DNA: TGTGCCAGCTCAGGAGGGGGCGCGGGATCACCCCTCCACTTT. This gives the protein CASSGGGAGSPLHF.

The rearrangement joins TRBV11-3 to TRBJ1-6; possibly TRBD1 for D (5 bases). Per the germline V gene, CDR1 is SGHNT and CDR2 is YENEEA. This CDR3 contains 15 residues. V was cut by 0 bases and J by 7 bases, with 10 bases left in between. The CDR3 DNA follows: TGTGCCAGCAGCTTAGAGGCAGGGAGAAATTCACCCCTCCACTTT. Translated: CASSLEAGRNSPLHF.

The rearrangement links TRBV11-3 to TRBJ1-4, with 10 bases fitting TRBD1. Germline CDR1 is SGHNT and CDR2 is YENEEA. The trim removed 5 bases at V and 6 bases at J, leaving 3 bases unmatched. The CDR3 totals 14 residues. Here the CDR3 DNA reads TGTGCCAGCAGCGGACAGGGGGATTATGAAAAACTGTTTTTT. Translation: CASSGQGDYEKLFF.

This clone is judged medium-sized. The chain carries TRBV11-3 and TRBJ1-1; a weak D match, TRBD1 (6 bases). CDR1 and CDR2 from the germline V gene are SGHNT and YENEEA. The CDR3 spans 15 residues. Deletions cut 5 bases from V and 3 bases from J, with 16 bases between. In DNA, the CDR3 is TGTGCCAGCAGCCCGCGCGCCGGGACACACACTGAAGCTTTCTTT. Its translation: CASSPRAGTHTEAFF.

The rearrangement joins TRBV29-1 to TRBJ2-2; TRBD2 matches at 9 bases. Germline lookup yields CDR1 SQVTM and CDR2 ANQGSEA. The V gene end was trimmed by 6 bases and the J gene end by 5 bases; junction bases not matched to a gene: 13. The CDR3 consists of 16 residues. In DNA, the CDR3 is TGCAGCGTCCGCGGGAGGGGGATCGAGGGGACCGGGGAGCTGTTTTTT. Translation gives CSVRGRGIEGTGELFF.

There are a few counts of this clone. The CDR3 DNA is TGTGCCAGCAGCGTAGCTGGACAACCTCAGCACGCTCTAACCTTC. Translating gives CASSVAGQPQHALTF. The V gene is TRBV9, the J gene TRBJ1-2; a possible D gene is TRBD1 (5 bases). Trimming cost V 0 bases and J 14 bases, with 23 bases left between them. Germline-derived CDR1 and CDR2 are SGDLS and YYNGEE. The length of the CDR3 is 15 residues. The full variable domain, completed using reference TRBV9 and TRBJ1-2, is DSGVTQTPKHLITATGQRVTLRCSPRSGDLSVYWYQQSLDQGLQFLIQYYNGEERAKGNILERFSAQQFPDLHSELNLSSLELGDSALYFCASSVAGQPQHALTFGSGTRLTVV.

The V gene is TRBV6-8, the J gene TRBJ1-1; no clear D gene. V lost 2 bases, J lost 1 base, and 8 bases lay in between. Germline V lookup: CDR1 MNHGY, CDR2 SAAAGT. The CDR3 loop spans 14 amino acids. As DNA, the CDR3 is TGTGCCAGCAGTTACAGGGCCGGGAACACTGAAGCTTTCTTT. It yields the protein CASSYRAGNTEAFF.

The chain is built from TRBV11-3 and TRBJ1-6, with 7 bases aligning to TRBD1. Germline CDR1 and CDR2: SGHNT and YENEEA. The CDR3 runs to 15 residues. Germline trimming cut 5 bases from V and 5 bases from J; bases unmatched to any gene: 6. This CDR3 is CASSEGQADNSPLHF. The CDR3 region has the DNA TGTGCCAGCAGCGAAGGACAGGCTGATAATTCACCCCTCCACTTT.

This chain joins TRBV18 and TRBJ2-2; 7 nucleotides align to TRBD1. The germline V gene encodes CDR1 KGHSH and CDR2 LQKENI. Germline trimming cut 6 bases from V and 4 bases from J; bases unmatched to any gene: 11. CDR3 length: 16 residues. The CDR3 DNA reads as TGTGCCAGCTCGGACCGGGACAGACGGACCACCGGGGAGCTGTTTTTT. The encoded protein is CASSDRDRRTTGELFF.